The T cell receptor (beta chain) described here comes from a study of blood T cell repertoires in COVID-19. Study background: Spain, Italy and the United States supplied samples that represented acute and convalescent COVID-19. T cells, B-cell-depleted T cells, or PBMCs provided the cDNA or gDNA that served as material.

CDR3 size: 15 residues. V dropped 6 bases and J dropped 6; count of bases not matched to a gene: 10. The V gene's germline CDR1 is LGHDT and CDR2 YNNKEL (reference sequence). The protocol was immunoSEQ multiplex PCR, while the TCRdb copy is restricted to in-frame clones and leaves out a portion. The sample lists 80,000 to 130,000 clones; roughly 90% were seen once. The clonotype originates from a man aged 65 to 79 with acute or convalescent COVID-19. The chain couples TRBV3-1 (or the pseudogene TRBV3-2) to TRBJ2-7; 11 bases align to TRBD2. Input material: peripheral blood. CDR3 residues: CASSKGLAGGFEQYF. Here the CDR3 DNA reads TGTGCCAGCAGTAAAGGGCTAGCGGGGGGTTTCGAGCAGTACTTC.